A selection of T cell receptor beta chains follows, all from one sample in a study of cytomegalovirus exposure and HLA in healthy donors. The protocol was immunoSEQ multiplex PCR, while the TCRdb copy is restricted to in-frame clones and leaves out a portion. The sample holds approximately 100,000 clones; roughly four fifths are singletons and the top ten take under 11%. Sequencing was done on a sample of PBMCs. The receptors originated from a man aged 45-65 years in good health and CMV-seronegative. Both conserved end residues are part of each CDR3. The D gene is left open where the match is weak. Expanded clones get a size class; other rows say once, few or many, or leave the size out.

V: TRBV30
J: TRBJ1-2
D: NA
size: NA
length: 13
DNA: TGTGCCTGGAACTGGAACAGGAACTATGGCTACACCTTC
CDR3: CAWNWNRNYGYTF

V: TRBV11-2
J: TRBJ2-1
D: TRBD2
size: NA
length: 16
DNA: TGTGCCAGCAGCTCCGTTGGAGCGGGAAGGTACAATGAGCAGTTCTTC
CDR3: CASSSVGAGRYNEQFF

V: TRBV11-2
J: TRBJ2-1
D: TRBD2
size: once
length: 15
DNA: TGTGCCAGCAGCCTGACTAGCGGGACCTACAATGAGCAGTTCTTC
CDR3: CASSLTSGTYNEQFF

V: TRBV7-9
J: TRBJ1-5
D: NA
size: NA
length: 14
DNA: TGTGCCAGCAGCTTAGGGGGGGTCCCTCAGCCCCAGCATTTT
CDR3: CASSLGGVPQPQHF

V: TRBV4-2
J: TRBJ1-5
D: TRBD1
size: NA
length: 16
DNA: TGTGCCAGCAGCCAAGAGTGGACAGGGGTCGGGCAGCCCCAGCATTTT
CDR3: CASSQEWTGVGQPQHF

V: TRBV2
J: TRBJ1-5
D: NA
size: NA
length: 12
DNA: TGTGCCAGCAATGCAGTAAATCAGCCCCAGCATTTT
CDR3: CASNAVNQPQHF

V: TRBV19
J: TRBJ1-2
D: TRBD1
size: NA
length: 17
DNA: TGTGCCAGTAGCCCCAGGGAAAGACAGGGTTTTAACTATGGCTACACCTTC
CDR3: CASSPRERQGFNYGYTF

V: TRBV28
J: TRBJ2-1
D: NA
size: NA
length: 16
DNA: TGTGCCAGCAGTTTATGGGCAGGAAGCTCCTACAATGAGCAGTTCTTC
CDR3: CASSLWAGSSYNEQFF

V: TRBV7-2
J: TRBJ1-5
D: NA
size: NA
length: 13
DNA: TGTGCCAGCAGCTTACAAAACAATCAGCCCCAGCATTTT
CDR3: CASSLQNNQPQHF

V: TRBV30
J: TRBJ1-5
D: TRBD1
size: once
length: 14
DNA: TGTGCCTGGAGTCTCGGACAGGGGGAAATGCCCCAGCATTTT
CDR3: CAWSLGQGEMPQHF

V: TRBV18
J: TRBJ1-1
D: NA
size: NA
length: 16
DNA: TGTGCCAGCTCACCTGGGAGGGGACTAATGAACACTGAAGCTTTCTTT
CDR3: CASSPGRGLMNTEAFF

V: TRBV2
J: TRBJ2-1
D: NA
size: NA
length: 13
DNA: TGTGCCAGCAGTGTCGGTGAACGGAATGAGCAGTTCTTC
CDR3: CASSVGERNEQFF

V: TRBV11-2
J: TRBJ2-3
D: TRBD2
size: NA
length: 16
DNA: TGTGCCAGCAGCTTGGAGGGAGGGTCGGGGACAGATACGCAGTATTTT
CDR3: CASSLEGGSGTDTQYF

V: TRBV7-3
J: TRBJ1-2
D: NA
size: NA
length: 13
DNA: TGTGCCAGCAGCTTCACTCCCTCACCTGGCTACACCTTC
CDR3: CASSFTPSPGYTF

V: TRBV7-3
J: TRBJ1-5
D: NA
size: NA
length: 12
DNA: TGTGCCAAGTGGCGGAGCAATCAGCCCCAGCATTTT
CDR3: CAKWRSNQPQHF

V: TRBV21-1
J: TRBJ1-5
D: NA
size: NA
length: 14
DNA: TGTGCCAGCAGCGACCTCCTGACAGGTCAGCCCCAGCATTTT
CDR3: CASSDLLTGQPQHF

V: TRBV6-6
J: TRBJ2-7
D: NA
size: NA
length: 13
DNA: TGTGCCAGCTCGACGGGGGAGACCTACGAGCAGTACTTC
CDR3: CASSTGETYEQYF

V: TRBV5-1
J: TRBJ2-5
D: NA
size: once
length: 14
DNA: TGCGCCAGCAGCTTGGCCCGACAGAGGGAGACCCAGTACTTC
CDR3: CASSLARQRETQYF

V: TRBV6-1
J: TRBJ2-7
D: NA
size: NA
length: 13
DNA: TGTGCCAGCAGGCAGGGGAAAATGGGCGAGCAGTACTTC
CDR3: CASRQGKMGEQYF

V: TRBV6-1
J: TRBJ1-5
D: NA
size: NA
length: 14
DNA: TGTGCCAGCAGGTTACAGGTGCAGAATCAGCCCCAGCATTTT
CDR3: CASRLQVQNQPQHF

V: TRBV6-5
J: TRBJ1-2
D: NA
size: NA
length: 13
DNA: TGTGCCAGCAGCGACGGACAGCACTATGGCTACACCTTC
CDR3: CASSDGQHYGYTF

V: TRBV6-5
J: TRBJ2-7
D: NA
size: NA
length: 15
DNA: TGTGCCAGCAGTTATTCGGAGGGGGCCAGTTACGAGCAGTACTTC
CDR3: CASSYSEGASYEQYF

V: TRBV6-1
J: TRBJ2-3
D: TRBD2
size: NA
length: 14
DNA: TGTGCCAGCACCCTGCGGGGGGGCACAGATACGCAGTATTTT
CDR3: CASTLRGGTDTQYF

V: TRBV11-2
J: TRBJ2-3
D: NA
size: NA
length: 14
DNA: TGTGCCAGCAGCTTAGCTGACAGATGGGGTACGCAGTATTTT
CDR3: CASSLADRWGTQYF

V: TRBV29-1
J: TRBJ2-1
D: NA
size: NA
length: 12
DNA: TGCAGCGTTGGTTTGTCGGGAGTTGAGCAGTTCTTC
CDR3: CSVGLSGVEQFF

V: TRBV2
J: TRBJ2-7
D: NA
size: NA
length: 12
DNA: TGTGCCAGCACCCGAGGCTTCGACGAGCAGTACTTC
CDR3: CASTRGFDEQYF

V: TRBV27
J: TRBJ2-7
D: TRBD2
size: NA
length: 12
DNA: TGTGCCACCGGGGGGGGCACCTACGAGCAGTACTTC
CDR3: CATGGGTYEQYF

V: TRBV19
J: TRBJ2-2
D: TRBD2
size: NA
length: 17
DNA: TGTGCCTCAACTCGCGGAGGGACTAGCCACTACACCGGGGAGCTGTTTTTT
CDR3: CASTRGGTSHYTGELFF

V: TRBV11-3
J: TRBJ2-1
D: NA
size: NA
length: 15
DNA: TGTGCCAGCAGCTTGGACAGCGGGGCCTACAATGAGCAGTTCTTC
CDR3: CASSLDSGAYNEQFF

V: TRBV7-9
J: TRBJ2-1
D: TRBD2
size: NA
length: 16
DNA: TGTGCCAGCAGCGTTCAACTAGCGGGAGTCCACAATGAGCAGTTCTTC
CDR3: CASSVQLAGVHNEQFF

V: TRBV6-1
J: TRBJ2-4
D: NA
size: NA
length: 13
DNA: TGTGCCAGCTTAGAACTAGCCAAAAACATTCAGTACTTC
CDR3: CASLELAKNIQYF

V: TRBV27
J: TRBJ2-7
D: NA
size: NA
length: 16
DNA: TGTGCCAGCAGTTTGAACACTTACAGGGCGGGTAGGGAGCAGTACTTC
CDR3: CASSLNTYRAGREQYF

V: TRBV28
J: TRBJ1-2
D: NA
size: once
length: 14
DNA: TGTGCCAGCAGGACGGGGGGCTCTAACTATGGCTACACCTTC
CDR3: CASRTGGSNYGYTF

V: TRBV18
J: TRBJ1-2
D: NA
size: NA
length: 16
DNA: TGTGCCAGCTCACCACCGTTGGAGGCAGGTCAATATGGCTACACCTTC
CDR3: CASSPPLEAGQYGYTF

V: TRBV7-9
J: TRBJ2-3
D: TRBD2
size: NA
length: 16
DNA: TGTTCCAGCAGCCCCCTCGGGGGGGGCCGAACAGATACGCAGTATTTT
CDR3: CSSSPLGGGRTDTQYF

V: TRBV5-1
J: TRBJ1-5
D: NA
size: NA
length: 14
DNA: TGCGCCAGCAGCCGGACGGGAGGCAATCAGCCCCAGCATTTT
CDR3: CASSRTGGNQPQHF

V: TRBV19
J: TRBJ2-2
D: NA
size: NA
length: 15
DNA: TGTGCCAGTAGTCCCCTGCAGGGAGGGGGCGGGGAGCTGTTTTTT
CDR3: CASSPLQGGGGELFF

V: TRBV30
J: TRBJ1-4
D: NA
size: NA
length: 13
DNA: TGTGCCTGGGGCGGGGGGAGAGGTGAAAAACTGTTTTTT
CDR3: CAWGGGRGEKLFF

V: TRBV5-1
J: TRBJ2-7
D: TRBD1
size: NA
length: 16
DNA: TGCGCCAGCAGCTTGGGTCAGGGGGCGAACTCCTACGAGCAGTACTTC
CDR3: CASSLGQGANSYEQYF

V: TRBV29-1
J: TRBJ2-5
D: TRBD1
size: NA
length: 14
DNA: TGCAGCGTTGCCAACACAGGGGGCGCGGAGACCCAGTACTTC
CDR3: CSVANTGGAETQYF

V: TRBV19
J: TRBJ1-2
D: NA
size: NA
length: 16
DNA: TGTGCCAGTAGTATGCTTCCAGGGGAGAGTAACTATGGCTACACCTTC
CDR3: CASSMLPGESNYGYTF

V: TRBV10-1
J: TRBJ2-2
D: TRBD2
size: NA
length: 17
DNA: TGCGCCAGCAGTGAGTCGAAAGCTAGCGGGGTTTACGGGGAGCTGTTTTTT
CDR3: CASSESKASGVYGELFF

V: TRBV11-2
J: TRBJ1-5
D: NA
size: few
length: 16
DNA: TGTGCCAGCAGCCCAAGCGGGACCCTCATCAATCAGCCCCAGCATTTT
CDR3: CASSPSGTLINQPQHF

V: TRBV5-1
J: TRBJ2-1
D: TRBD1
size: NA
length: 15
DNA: TGCGCCAGCAGCGGCGGACAGGGGCCCTACAATGAGCAGTTCTTC
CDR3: CASSGGQGPYNEQFF

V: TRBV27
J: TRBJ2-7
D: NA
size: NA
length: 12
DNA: TGTGCCAGCAGTTTTCAGAGGGACGAGCAGTACTTC
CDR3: CASSFQRDEQYF

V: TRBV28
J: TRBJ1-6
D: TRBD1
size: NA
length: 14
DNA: TGTGCCAGCACCCTAGGACAGGATAATTCACCCCTCCACTTT
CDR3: CASTLGQDNSPLHF

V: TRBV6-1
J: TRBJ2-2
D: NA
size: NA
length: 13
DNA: TGTGCCAGCAGTATCGATCAGTGGGGGGAGCTGTTTTTT
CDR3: CASSIDQWGELFF

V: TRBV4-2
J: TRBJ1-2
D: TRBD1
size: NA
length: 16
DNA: TGTGCCAGCAGCCGGACTCCGGGACAGGGAAACTATGGCTACACCTTC
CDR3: CASSRTPGQGNYGYTF

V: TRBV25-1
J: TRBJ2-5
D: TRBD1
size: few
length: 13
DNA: TGTGCCAGCAGGAAAACAGGGGGAGAGACCCAGTACTTC
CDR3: CASRKTGGETQYF

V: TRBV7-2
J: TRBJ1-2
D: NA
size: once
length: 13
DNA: TGTGCCAGCAGCCAAGCGGGGCTCTATGGCTACACCTTC
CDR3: CASSQAGLYGYTF

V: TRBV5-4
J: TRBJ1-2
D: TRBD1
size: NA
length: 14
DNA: TGTGCCAGCAGCTTGGACAGGGGAGCAGGAGGCTACACCTTC
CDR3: CASSLDRGAGGYTF

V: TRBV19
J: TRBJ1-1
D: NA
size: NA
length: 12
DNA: TGTGCCAGTAGTATACTTACGGGAGAAGCTTTCTTT
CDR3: CASSILTGEAFF